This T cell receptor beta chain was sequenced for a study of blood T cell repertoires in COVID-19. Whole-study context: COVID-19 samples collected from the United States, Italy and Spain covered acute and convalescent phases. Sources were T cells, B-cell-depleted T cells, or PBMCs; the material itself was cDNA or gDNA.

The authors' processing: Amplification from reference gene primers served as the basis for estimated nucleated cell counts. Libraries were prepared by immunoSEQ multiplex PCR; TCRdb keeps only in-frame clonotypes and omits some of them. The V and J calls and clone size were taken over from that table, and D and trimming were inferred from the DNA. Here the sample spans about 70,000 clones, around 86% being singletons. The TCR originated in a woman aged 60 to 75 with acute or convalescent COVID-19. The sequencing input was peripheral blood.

The CDR3 region is CASTLDYTGELFF. In DNA, the CDR3 is TGTGCCAGCACCCTGGACTACACCGGGGAGCTGTTTTTT. The chain joins TRBV6-5 to TRBJ2-2; a weak D match, TRBD2 (5 bases). Germline V gene sequence: CDR1 MNHEY, CDR2 SVGAGI. The CDR3 is 13 amino acids. V dropped 7 bases and J dropped 3 bases, with 9 bases sitting between them.